What follows is one T cell receptor beta chain and its context. Antigen: not known. Sequencing used immunoSEQ multiplex PCR; TCRdb keeps in-frame clones, though not all of them. This table holds 120,000 or so clones, around nine tenths found once. This sample is part of a study of T cell responses to AZD1222 COVID-19 vaccine. General study points: Only 5 or 6 people who got AZD1222 tested seropositive at baseline. In a largely white British group with more females than males, clonal diversity was possibly underestimated.

The CDR3 extends over 14 amino acids. The germline V gene has CDR1 SEHNR and CDR2 FQNEAQ (reference sequence). V shed 5 bases and J shed 2 bases, with 13 bases lying between them. The chain combines TRBV7-9 with TRBJ2-7; tentative D call: TRBD2 (6 bases). The TCR was taken from an adult in good health. The sequencing used peripheral blood, collected on day 0 of AZD1222 vaccination. CDR3 in amino acids: CASSPMWGAYEQYF. Here the CDR3 DNA reads TGTGCCAGCAGCCCAATGTGGGGGGCCTACGAGCAGTACTTC.